The 10 T cell receptor beta chains in this list originate from one sample, sequenced in a study of human T cells and chemical hapten exposure. Time point indicated: patch test 2, 6 weeks after DPC sensitization. Treatment in this sample: therapeutic diphenylcyclopropenone sensitization with weekly scalp DPC. MiXCR was run by TCRdb on the RACE reads, yielding one entry per CDR3 protein. The table records approximately 89,000 distinct CDR3 sequences, 10% to 13% of them present only once. Material: whole blood, obtained in connection with sensitization to the hapten diphenylcyclopropenone (DPC). These receptors were collected from a woman in her 30s with alopecia areata. Some clones in this sample may be carry-over from other donors' samples.

This clonotype was found a few times. This chain uses TRBV5-4 with TRBJ2-3; no clear D gene. This CDR3 has 15 residues. CDR1 and CDR2 from the germline V gene are SGHNT and YYREEE (reference sequence). V lost 1 base to trimming and J lost 2 bases, with 11 bases between them. Here the CDR3 reads CASSLSPDLTDTQYF. CDR3 bases: TGTGCCAGCAGCTTGTCTCCGGACCTCACAGATACGCAGTATTTT.

CDR3 protein: CASSLARGKYEQYF. Written as DNA, the CDR3 is TGTGCCAGCAGCTTAGCGAGGGGGAAGTACGAGCAGTACTTC. The chain links TRBV7-9 to TRBJ2-7; a weak D match, TRBD1 (6 bases). The CDR3 totals 14 residues. Germline CDR1 reads SEHNR; CDR2 reads FQNEAQ (reference sequence). V was cut by 0 bases and J by 4 bases, with 10 bases left in between. The whole variable domain, remainder taken from reference TRBV7-9 and TRBJ2-7, is DTGVSQNPRHKITKRGQNVTFRCDPISEHNRLYWYRQTLGQGPEFLTYFQNEAQLEKSRLLSDRFSAERPKGSFSTLEIQRTEQGDSAMYLCASSLARGKYEQYFGPGTRLTVT.

A few counts support this clonotype. The chain recombines TRBV20-1 with TRBJ1-6; D is undetermined. V lost 7 bases to trimming and J lost 12 bases, with 13 bases between them. Germline CDR1 is DFQATT and CDR2 is SNEGSKA (reference sequence). This CDR3 comprises 11 residues. CDR3 sequence (DNA): TGCAGTGGTGCATCCCCACTACCCCTCCACTTT. As protein: CSGASPLPLHF.

Notes on this clonotype: Relative to the germline gene, one junction end is altered; a read error may explain this. The chain combines TRBV7-6 with TRBJ1-4; possibly TRBD1 for D (5 bases). This CDR3 is 14 amino acids long. Germline lookup yields CDR1 SGHVS and CDR2 FNYEAQ. The CDR3 bases are TGTGCCAGCAGCCGGGACCCAACTAATCAAAAACTGTTTTTT. Its translation: CASSRDPTNQKLFF.

This clonotype was counted at least ten times. The J gene is TRBJ1-1, the V gene TRBV6-5, with D hard to call. The CDR3 length is 19 residues. The V and J ends lost 0 bases and 3 bases respectively, with 23 bases between them. Germline loops: CDR1 MNHEY, CDR2 SVGAGI. Here the CDR3 DNA reads TGTGCCAGCAGTTACTCGATGACGAGAGGAATTGGTTTTTACACTGAAGCTTTCTTT. Translation gives CASSYSMTRGIGFYTEAFF.

At least ten counts were recorded for this clonotype. The chain combines TRBV2 with TRBJ2-5; D gene uncertain. The V end was cut by 6 bases, the J end by 4 bases, with 3 bases between. CDR3 size: 10 residues. Per the germline V gene, CDR1 is SNHLY and CDR2 is FYNNEI. This chain's CDR3 is CASRRETQYF. CDR3 nucleotide sequence: TGTGCCAGCAGACGAGAGACCCAGTACTTC.

This clonotype has ten or more counts. The V gene is TRBV6-2 or TRBV6-3, the J gene TRBJ2-3, with D hard to call. Per the germline V gene, CDR1 is MNHEY and CDR2 is SVGEGT. V was shortened by 5 bases and J by 6 bases, with 9 bases between the two germline ends. The CDR3 covers 12 residues. The chain's CDR3 is CASSPPSDTQYF. CDR3 bases: TGTGCCAGCAGTCCTCCTTCGGATACGCAGTATTTT.

The chain recombines TRBV28 with TRBJ1-5; D unclear. Trimming cost V 3 bases and J 3 bases, with 6 bases left between them. The CDR3 has 13 residues. The germline CDR1 and CDR2 sequences are MDHEN and SYDVKM. The DNA of the CDR3 is TGTGCCAGCAGTTTCGGACTCAATCAGCCCCAGCATTTT. This encodes CASSFGLNQPQHF.

This clonotype was picked up a small number of times. The chain couples TRBV11-1 to TRBJ2-5, with a tentative D call TRBD2 (6 bases). This CDR3 contains 13 residues. Trimming removed 5 bases from V and 3 bases from J, with 10 bases in between. Germline CDR1 reads SGHAT; CDR2 reads FQDESV (reference sequence). CDR3 DNA: TGTGCCAGCAGCCGCGGGATAGAAGAGACCCAGTACTTC. This encodes CASSRGIEETQYF.

V usage is TRBV4-3 and J usage is TRBJ1-1; 7 nucleotides match TRBD1. The ends lost 3 bases at V and 3 bases at J; junction bases unmatched: 7. Germline CDR1 and CDR2: LGHNA and YSLEER. This CDR3 region has 15 residues. CDR3 sequence (DNA): TGCGCCAGCAGCCACTCCTACAGGGGAGACACTGAAGCTTTCTTT. It specifies CASSHSYRGDTEAFF.